The present T cell receptor (beta chain) was sequenced within a study of OX40 agonist ivuxolimab in advanced cancers. V lost 6 bases and J lost 4, with 1 base in between. CDR1 is SEHNR, CDR2 FQNEAQ, per germline (reference sequence). The CDR3 is 11 amino acids. The repertoire was sequenced with immunoSEQ multiplex PCR; TCRdb's copy has only in-frame clones and lacks some. The sample has 25,000 to 40,000 clones, 84% seen once. The chain uses TRBV7-9 and TRBJ2-6; D uncertain. The origin of this receptor is an adult with an advanced solid tumor such as melanoma, head and neck, liver or kidney cancer. The sequencing here drew on CD4+ or CD8+ T cells sorted from blood, taken in a trial of the OX40 agonist ivuxolimab. The CDR3 nucleotides read TGTGCCAGCAGGGGGGCCAACGTCCTGACTTTC. Protein sequence: CASRGANVLTF.